This T cell receptor (beta chain) was captured by sequencing in a study of blood T cells in healthy people across ages. Study results and caveats: Total diversity from one million sequenced T cells was likely underestimated.

V trimming: 6 bases; J trimming: 3 bases; junction bases outside the gene matches: 8. This CDR3 spans 15 amino acids. This clonotype was found a few times. Its specificity is unknown. A J-beta primer mix and a sample-barcoded 5' primer were used in a second PCR of about 6 to 12 cycles. Every cDNA molecule bore a tag from a template-switch adaptor containing 12 random nucleotides. Sequencing of every sample gave 2.5 million or more CDR3-containing paired-end reads. From the 5' RACE reads, TCRdb called clonotypes with MiXCR, one entry per CDR3 protein. The top ten hold roughly 12% of the sample, which has 1.5 million to 2 million distinct CDR3 sequences, about 35% seen once. Extraction of total RNA produced a minimum of 5.5 micrograms from each sample.

The chain has TRBV12-3 or TRBV12-4 and TRBJ2-5; 9 nucleotides match TRBD1. The TCR originated in a woman in her thirties in good health. Sequences were obtained from blood. The CDR3 DNA reads TGTGCCAGCAGACCCCGGGACAGGGTAAAAGAGACCCAGTACTTC. Protein sequence: CASRPRDRVKETQYF.